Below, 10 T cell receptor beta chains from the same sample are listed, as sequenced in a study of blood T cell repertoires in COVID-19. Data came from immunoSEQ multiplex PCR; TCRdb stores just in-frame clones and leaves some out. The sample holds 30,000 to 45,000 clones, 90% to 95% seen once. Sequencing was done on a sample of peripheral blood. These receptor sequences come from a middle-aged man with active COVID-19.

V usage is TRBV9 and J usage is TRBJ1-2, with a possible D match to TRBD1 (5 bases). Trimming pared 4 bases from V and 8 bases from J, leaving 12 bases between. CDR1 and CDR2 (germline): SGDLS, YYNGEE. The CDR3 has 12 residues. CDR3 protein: CASSSSRGGYTF. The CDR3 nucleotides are TGTGCCAGCAGCTCCTCTCGGGGGGGCTACACCTTC.

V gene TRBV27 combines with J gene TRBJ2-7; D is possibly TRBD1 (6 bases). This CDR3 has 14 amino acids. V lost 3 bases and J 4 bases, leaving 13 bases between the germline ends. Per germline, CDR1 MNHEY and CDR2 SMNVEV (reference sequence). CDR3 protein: CASSFSGAGYEQYF. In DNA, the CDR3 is TGTGCCAGCAGTTTTTCAGGGGCTGGTTACGAGCAGTACTTC.

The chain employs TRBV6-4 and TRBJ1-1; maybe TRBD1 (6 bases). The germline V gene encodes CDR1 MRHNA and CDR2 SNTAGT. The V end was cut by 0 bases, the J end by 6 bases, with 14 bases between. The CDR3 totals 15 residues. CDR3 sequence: CASSDSGAGVAEAFF. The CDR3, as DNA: TGTGCCAGCAGTGACTCAGGGGCAGGGGTCGCTGAAGCTTTCTTT.

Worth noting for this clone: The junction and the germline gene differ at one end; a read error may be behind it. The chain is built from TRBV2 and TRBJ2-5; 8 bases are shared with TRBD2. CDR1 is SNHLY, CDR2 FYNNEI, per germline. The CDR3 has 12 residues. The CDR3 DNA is TGTGCCGGCAGCGGGAGTCCCCAGACCCAGTACTTC. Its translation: CAGSGSPQTQYF.

In DNA, the CDR3 is TGTGCCAGCAGCCAACGACAGGCCTCCTACAATGAGCAGTTCTTC. It specifies CASSQRQASYNEQFF. The chain employs TRBV5-4 and TRBJ2-1; possible D gene TRBD1, 6 bases. This CDR3 has 15 residues. Trimming stripped 4 bases from V and 0 bases from J, with 11 bases between. From germline, CDR1 is SGHNT and CDR2 YYREEE (reference sequence).

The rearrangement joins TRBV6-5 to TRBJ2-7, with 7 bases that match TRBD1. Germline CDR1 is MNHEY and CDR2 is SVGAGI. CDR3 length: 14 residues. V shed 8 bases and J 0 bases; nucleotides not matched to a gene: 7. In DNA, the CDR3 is TGTGCCAGCGCACAGGGGTCGAGCTCCTACGAGCAGTACTTC. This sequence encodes CASAQGSSSYEQYF.

The DNA of the CDR3 is TGTGCCAGCAGCTCTTCTAGCGGGAGGGCCAGTTCCGGGGAGCTGTTTTTT. As protein: CASSSSSGRASSGELFF. V is TRBV7-3 and J is TRBJ2-2; the match to TRBD2 covers 12 bases. CDR1 and CDR2 from the germline V gene are SGHTA and FQGTGA. Losses at the gene ends were 4 bases for V and 6 bases for J; bases not matched to a gene: 9. The CDR3 has 17 amino acids.

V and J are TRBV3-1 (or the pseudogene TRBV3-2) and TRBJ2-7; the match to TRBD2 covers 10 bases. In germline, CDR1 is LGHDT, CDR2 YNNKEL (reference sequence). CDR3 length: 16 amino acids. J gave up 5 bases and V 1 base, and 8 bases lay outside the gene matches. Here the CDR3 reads CASSQVSGRYGDEQYF. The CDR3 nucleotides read TGTGCCAGCAGCCAAGTTAGCGGGAGGTACGGCGACGAGCAGTACTTC.

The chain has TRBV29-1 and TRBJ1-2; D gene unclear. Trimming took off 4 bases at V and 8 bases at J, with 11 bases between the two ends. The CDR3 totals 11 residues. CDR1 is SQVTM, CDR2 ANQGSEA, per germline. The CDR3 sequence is CSVGGLGGYTF. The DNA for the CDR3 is TGCAGCGTTGGCGGACTCGGCGGCTACACCTTC.

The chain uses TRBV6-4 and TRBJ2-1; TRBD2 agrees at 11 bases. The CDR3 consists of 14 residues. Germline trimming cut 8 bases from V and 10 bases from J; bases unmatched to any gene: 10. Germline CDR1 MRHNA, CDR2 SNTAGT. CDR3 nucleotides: TGTGCCAGCGGCGCCGGGACTAGCGGAACGGAGCAGTTCTTC. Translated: CASGAGTSGTEQFF.